The clone carrying this T cell receptor beta chain was recorded once. Its antigen is as yet unknown. The data derive from a study of shared clonotypes between healthy human individuals. Study conclusions and caveats: It was observed that about 5% of naive CD4 clonotypes were shared across several donors. Larger estimated richness was generally seen in naive subsets than in memory subsets. Represented diversity, genetic and exposure-history alike, was limited by few donors. Generation probability values for non-shared clonotypes were lower than those for clonotypes shared by all four donors.

Sequencing used immunoSEQ multiplex PCR; TCRdb keeps in-frame clones, though not all of them. The sample includes under 2.5 million clones, under 95% of them seen just once. This CDR3 contains 18 residues. Germline CDR1 is MDHEN and CDR2 is SYDVKM. The germline V and J ends were trimmed by 7 bases and 1 base, with 23 bases remaining between them. This chain connects TRBV28 to TRBJ1-3, with D tentatively TRBD1 (6 bases). The sequence came from a man between 18 and 29 years old in good health. Some clones in this sample may be carry-over from other donors' samples. Specimen: naive CD4+ T cells from PBMCs. Subset meaning: CD45RA+ positively selected. DNA for the CDR3: TGTGCCAGCATGTCCCCTGTTTACAGGGTCTATTCTGGAAACACCATATATTTT. It yields the protein CASMSPVYRVYSGNTIYF.